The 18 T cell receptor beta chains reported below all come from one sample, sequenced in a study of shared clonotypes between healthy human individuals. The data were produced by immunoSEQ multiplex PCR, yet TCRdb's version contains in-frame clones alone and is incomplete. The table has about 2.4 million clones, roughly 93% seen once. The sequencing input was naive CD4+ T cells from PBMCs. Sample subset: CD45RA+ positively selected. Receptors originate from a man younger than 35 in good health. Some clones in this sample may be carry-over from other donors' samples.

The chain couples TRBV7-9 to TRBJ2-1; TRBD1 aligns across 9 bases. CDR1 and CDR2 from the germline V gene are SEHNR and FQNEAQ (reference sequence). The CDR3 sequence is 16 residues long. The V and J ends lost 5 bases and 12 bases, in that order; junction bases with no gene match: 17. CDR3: CASSPPRPGTGSGQFF. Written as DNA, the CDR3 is TGTGCCAGCAGCCCACCCCGTCCCGGGACAGGGAGCGGGCAGTTCTTC.

The DNA of the CDR3 is TGTGCCAGCAGCTCGACTAGCGGGAGGGGGCCAGATACGCAGTATTTT. Protein sequence: CASSSTSGRGPDTQYF. This sequence joins TRBV11-2 and TRBJ2-3; TRBD2 agrees at 14 bases. The CDR3 loop spans 16 amino acids. Unmatched junction bases numbered 4, after V lost 4 bases and J lost 4 bases. The germline gives CDR1 SGHAT, CDR2 FQNNGV.

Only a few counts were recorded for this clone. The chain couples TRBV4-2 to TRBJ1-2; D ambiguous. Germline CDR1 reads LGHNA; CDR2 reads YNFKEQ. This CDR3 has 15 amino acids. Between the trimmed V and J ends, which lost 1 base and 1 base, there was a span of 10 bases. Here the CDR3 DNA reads TGTGCCAGCAGCCAAGCAATAGGTGGTAACTATGGCTACACCTTC. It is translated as CASSQAIGGNYGYTF.

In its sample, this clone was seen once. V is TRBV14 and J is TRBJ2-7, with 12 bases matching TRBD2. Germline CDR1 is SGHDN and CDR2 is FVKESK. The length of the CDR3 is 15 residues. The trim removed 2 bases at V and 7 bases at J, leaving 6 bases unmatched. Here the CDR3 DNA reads TGTGCCAGCAGCCAACAGGGACTAGCGGGCGGGGAGCAGTACTTC. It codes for CASSQQGLAGGEQYF. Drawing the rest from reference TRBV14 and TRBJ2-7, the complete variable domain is EAGVTQFPSHSVIEKGQTVTLRCDPISGHDNLYWYRRVMGKEIKFLLHFVKESKQDESGMPNNRFLAERTGGTYSTLKVQPAELEDSGVYFCASSQQGLAGGEQYFGPGTRLTVT.

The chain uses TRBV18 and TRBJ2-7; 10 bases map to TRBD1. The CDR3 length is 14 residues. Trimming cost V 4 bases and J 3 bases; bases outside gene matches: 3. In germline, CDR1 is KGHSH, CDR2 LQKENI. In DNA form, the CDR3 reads TGTGCCAGCTCACAACGGACAGGGGGCTACGAGCAGTACTTC. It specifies CASSQRTGGYEQYF.

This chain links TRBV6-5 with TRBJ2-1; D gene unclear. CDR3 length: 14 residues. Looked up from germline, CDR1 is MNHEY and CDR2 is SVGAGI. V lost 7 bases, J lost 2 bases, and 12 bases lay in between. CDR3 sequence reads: CASTAGFAYNEQFF. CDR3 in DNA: TGTGCCAGCACGGCCGGGTTCGCCTACAATGAGCAGTTCTTC.

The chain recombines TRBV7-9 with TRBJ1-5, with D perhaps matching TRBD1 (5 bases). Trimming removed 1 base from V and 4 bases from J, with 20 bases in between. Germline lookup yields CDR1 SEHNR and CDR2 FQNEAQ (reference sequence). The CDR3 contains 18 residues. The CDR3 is CASSLVWGSLQENQPQHF. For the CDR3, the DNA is TGTGCCAGCAGCTTAGTCTGGGGGAGTTTACAAGAAAATCAGCCCCAGCATTTT.

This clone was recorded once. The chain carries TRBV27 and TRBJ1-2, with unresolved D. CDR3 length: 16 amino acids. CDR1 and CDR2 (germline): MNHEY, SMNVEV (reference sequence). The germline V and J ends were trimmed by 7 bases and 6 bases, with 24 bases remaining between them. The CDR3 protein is CASTIAVEDPGDGYTF. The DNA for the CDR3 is TGTGCCAGCACCATTGCCGTGGAGGACCCTGGAGATGGCTACACCTTC.

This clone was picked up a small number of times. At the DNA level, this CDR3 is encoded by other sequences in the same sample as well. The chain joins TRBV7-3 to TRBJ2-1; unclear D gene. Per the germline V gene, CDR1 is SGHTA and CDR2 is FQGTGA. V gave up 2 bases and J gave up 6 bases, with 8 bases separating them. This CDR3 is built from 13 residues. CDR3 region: CASSLGPGNEQFF. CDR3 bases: TGTGCCAGCAGCTTAGGCCCGGGCAATGAGCAGTTCTTC.

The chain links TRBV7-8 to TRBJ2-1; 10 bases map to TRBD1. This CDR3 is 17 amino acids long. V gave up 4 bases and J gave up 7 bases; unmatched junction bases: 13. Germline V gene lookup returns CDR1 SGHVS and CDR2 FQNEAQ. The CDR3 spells CASSSSGRDRGRNEQFF. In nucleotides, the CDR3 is TGTGCCAGCAGCTCAAGTGGGCGGGACAGGGGCAGAAATGAGCAGTTCTTC. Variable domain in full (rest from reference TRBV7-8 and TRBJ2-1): GAGVSQSPRYKVAKRGQDVALRCDPISGHVSLFWYQQALGQGPEFLTYFQNEAQLDKSGLPSDRFFAERPEGSVSTLKIQRTQQEDSAVYLCASSSSGRDRGRNEQFFGPGTRLTVL.

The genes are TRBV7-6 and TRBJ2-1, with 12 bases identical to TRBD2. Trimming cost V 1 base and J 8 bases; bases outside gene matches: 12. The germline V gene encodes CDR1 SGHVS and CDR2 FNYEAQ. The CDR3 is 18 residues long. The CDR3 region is CASSLGQGGLAGHHEQFF. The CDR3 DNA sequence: TGTGCCAGCAGCTTAGGGCAGGGAGGACTAGCGGGGCACCATGAGCAGTTCTTC.

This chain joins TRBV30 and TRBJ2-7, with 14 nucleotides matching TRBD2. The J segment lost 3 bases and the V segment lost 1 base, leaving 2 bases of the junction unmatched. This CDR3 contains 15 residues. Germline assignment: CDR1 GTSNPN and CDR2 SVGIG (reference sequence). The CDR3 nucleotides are TGTGCCTGGAGTGAGGGACTAGCGGGAGTCTACGAGCAGTACTTC. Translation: CAWSEGLAGVYEQYF.

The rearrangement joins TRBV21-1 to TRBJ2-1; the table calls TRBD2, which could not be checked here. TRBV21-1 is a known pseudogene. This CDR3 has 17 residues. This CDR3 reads CASITFGGPHVHDEQFF. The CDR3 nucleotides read TGTGCCAGCATTACCTTTGGCGGCCCCCACGTTCACGATGAGCAGTTCTTC.

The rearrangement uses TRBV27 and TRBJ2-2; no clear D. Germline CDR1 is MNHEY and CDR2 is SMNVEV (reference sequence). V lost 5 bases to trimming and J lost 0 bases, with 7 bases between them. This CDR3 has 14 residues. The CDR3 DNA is TGTGCCAGCAGTAAAAATACGAACACCGGGGAGCTGTTTTTT. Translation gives CASSKNTNTGELFF.

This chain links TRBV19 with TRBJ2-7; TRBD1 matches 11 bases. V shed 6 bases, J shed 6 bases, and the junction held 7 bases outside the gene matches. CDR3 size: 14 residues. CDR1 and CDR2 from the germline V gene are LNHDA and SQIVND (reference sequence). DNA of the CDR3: TGTGCCAGTAGCGGACAGGGGGCGCGGGGCGAGCAGTACTTC. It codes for CASSGQGARGEQYF.

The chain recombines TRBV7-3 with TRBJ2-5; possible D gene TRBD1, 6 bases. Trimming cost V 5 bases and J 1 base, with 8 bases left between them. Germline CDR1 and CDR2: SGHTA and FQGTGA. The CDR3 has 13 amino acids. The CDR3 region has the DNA TGTGCCAGCAGCCGGACAGCCCAAGAGACCCAGTACTTC. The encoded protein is CASSRTAQETQYF.

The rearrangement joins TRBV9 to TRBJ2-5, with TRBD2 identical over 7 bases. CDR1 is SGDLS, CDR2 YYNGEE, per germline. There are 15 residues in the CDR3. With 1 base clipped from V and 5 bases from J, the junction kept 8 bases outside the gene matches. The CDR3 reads CASSVRGEGPETQYF. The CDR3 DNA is TGTGCCAGCAGCGTACGAGGGGAGGGCCCGGAGACCCAGTACTTC.

CDR3 DNA: TGTGCCAGCAGGACAGGAGAGACCCAGTACTTC. Translation: CASRTGETQYF. The genes are TRBV6-6 and TRBJ2-5, with a weak D call TRBD1 (6 bases). This CDR3 has 11 residues. Looked up from germline, CDR1 is MNHNY and CDR2 is SVGAGI (reference sequence). Trimming took off 6 bases at V and 4 bases at J, with 6 bases between the two ends.